This T cell receptor (beta chain) stems from a study of shared clonotypes between healthy human individuals. Study outcomes and limitations: The naive CD4 repertoires of several donors were compared, and roughly 5.1% of clonotypes were shared. Sorted-subset sequencing, rarefaction showed, was incomplete despite large depth.

CD8 cells regarded as naive lacked CD45RO, were positively chosen for CCR7, and omitted terminally differentiated effector memory CD45RA+ cells. There were only Caucasian adults among the donors, and all lived in Nashville, Tennessee. CDR3 length: 13 amino acids. Germline CDR1 SGHAT, CDR2 FQNNGV. Trimming removed 4 bases at V and 8 bases at J, with 12 bases between. Turning to this clone: Its antigen is not identified.

TCRdb's table, derived via immunoSEQ multiplex PCR, lists solely in-frame clones and lacks some. The sample has about 1,800,000 clones; about 94% are singletons. The source of this sequence is a man aged 18 to 29 in good health. The chain links TRBV11-2 to TRBJ2-1; D unresolved. Sequencing used naive CD8+ T cells sorted from blood. CDR3 residues: CASSSPPRYEQFF. The CDR3, as DNA: TGTGCCAGCAGCTCACCCCCTAGGTATGAGCAGTTCTTC.